Listed below are T cell receptor beta chains from one sample, sequenced in a study of T cells in Graves' hyperthyroidism and ophthalmopathy. In TCRdb, the multiplex PCR reads were re-called with MiXCR into one record per CDR3 protein. The sample contains around 620,000 distinct CDR3 sequences, under 20% of which appear only once. The source material was blood. The receptor set was obtained from a woman aged 30 to 39 with Graves' hyperthyroidism. Each CDR3 is given with its conserved first and last residue. Each record gives: CDR3 protein, CDR3 DNA, V gene, J gene, clone size, D gene. A D gene is named only where the DNA matches it firmly. Size is omitted from some rows. Given values are once, few, many or a class for expanded clones.

CDR3: CSVVEGLGVSYEQFF; DNA: TGCAGCGTTGTTGAGGGACTCGGAGTGAGCTACGAGCAGTTCTTC; V: TRBV29-1; J: TRBJ2-1; size: NA; D: NA
CDR3: CASSILPGATEAFF; DNA: TGTGCCAGTAGTATCCTTCCGGGGGCGACTGAAGCTTTCTTT; V: TRBV19; J: TRBJ1-1; size: many; D: NA
CDR3: CATSDLGSEQFF; DNA: TGTGCCACCAGTGATCTGGGTAGTGAGCAGTTCTTC; V: TRBV24-1; J: TRBJ2-1; size: few; D: NA
CDR3: CSARQATNTEAFF; DNA: TGCAGTGCCCGTCAGGCGACCAACACTGAAGCTTTCTTT; V: TRBV20-1; J: TRBJ1-1; size: many; D: NA
CDR3: CASSPPTGGRAVDEQYF; DNA: TGTGCCAGCAGTCCCCCTACGGGGGGGAGGGCCGTCGATGAGCAGTACTTC; V: TRBV27; J: TRBJ2-7; size: NA; D: TRBD2
CDR3: CASSPPGLPTDTQYF; DNA: TGTGCCAGCTCACCACCGGGACTCCCCACAGATACGCAGTATTTT; V: TRBV18; J: TRBJ2-3; size: NA; D: NA
CDR3: CASSLSGTAQYF; DNA: TGTGCCAGCAGCTTATCCGGGACAGCGCAGTATTTT; V: TRBV7-8; J: TRBJ2-3; size: many; D: TRBD1
CDR3: CSATTSGNQETQYF; DNA: TGCAGTGCTACCACTAGCGGGAACCAAGAGACCCAGTACTTC; V: TRBV20-1; J: TRBJ2-5; size: many; D: TRBD2
CDR3: CASSYSKSTPYEQYF; DNA: TGTGCCAGCAGTTACTCTAAGTCCACACCTTACGAGCAGTACTTC; V: TRBV6-6; J: TRBJ2-7; size: many; D: NA
CDR3: CASSRTGDYSNQPQHF; DNA: TGTGCCAGCAGTCGGACAGGGGATTATAGCAATCAGCCCCAGCATTTT; V: TRBV27; J: TRBJ1-5; size: NA; D: TRBD1
CDR3: CSARQGNEQYF; DNA: TGCAGCGCAAGACAGGGAAACGAGCAGTACTTC; V: TRBV20-1; J: TRBJ2-7; size: many; D: TRBD1
CDR3: CSVAFSGRGGELFF; DNA: TGCAGCGTTGCCTTCTCGGGGCGCGGCGGGGAGCTGTTTTTT; V: TRBV29-1; J: TRBJ2-2; size: NA; D: NA
CDR3: CASSLAASAVQETQYF; DNA: TGTGCCAGCAGCTTGGCCGCTAGCGCCGTTCAAGAGACCCAGTACTTC; V: TRBV5-6; J: TRBJ2-5; size: many; D: NA
CDR3: CASSPRDRGETQYF; DNA: TGTGCCAGCAGCCCCCGGGACCGTGGGGAGACCCAGTACTTC; V: TRBV7-8; J: TRBJ2-5; size: few; D: NA
CDR3: CASSQEMHSSSYNSPLHF; DNA: TGTGCCAGCAGCCAAGAGATGCACTCGAGCTCCTATAATTCACCCCTCCACTTT; V: TRBV4-2; J: TRBJ1-6; size: few; D: NA
CDR3: CASSLVTGDTDTQYF; DNA: TGTGCCAGCAGCTTAGTGACGGGTGACACAGATACGCAGTATTTT; V: TRBV7-2; J: TRBJ2-3; size: many; D: NA
CDR3: CASSYERVGYTF; DNA: TGTGCCAGCAGCTATGAACGGGTGGGCTACACCTTC; V: TRBV5-8; J: TRBJ1-2; size: few; D: NA
CDR3: CASSLLAYTAELFF; DNA: TGTGCCAGCAGCTTACTGGCCTACACCGCGGAGCTGTTTTTT; V: TRBV7-2; J: TRBJ2-2; size: NA; D: NA
CDR3: CSVEVIGGNPHEQYF; DNA: TGCAGCGTTGAAGTAATCGGCGGGAACCCCCACGAGCAGTACTTC; V: TRBV29-1; J: TRBJ2-7; size: NA; D: NA
CDR3: CASSQVGGLTGDSSYEQYF; DNA: TGCGCCAGCAGCCAAGTGGGCGGCCTGACAGGCGATAGCTCCTACGAGCAGTACTTC; V: TRBV4-1; J: TRBJ2-7; size: few; D: NA
CDR3: CASSQTDTYEQYF; DNA: TGCGCCAGCAGCCAGACGGACACCTACGAGCAGTACTTC; V: TRBV5-1; J: TRBJ2-7; size: many; D: NA
CDR3: CSVLVDRVYEQYF; DNA: TGCAGCGTATTAGTGGACAGGGTCTACGAGCAGTACTTC; V: TRBV29-1; J: TRBJ2-7; size: many; D: TRBD1
CDR3: CASRGGPRRSPLHF; DNA: TGTGCCAGCAGGGGGGGGCCGAGACGATCACCCCTCCACTTT; V: TRBV25-1; J: TRBJ1-6; size: NA; D: NA
CDR3: CSARATRWAGVGETQYF; DNA: TGCAGTGCTAGAGCGACAAGATGGGCGGGAGTGGGAGAGACCCAGTACTTC; V: TRBV20-1; J: TRBJ2-5; size: NA; D: TRBD2
CDR3: CAISDTSGEEEFF; DNA: TGTGCCATCAGTGATACTAGCGGGGAGGAAGAGTTCTTC; V: TRBV10-3; J: TRBJ2-1; size: many; D: TRBD2
CDR3: CASSPVLPSGRDEQYF; DNA: TGTGCCAGCTCACCAGTCCTGCCTAGCGGGAGGGACGAGCAGTACTTC; V: TRBV18; J: TRBJ2-7; size: few; D: TRBD2
CDR3: CSAFGTVEAFF; DNA: TGCAGTGCCTTTGGGACAGTTGAAGCTTTCTTT; V: TRBV20-1; J: TRBJ1-1; size: many; D: TRBD1
CDR3: CASSYGGGSGANVLTF; DNA: TGTGCCAGCAGTTACGGGGGGGGCTCCGGGGCCAACGTCCTGACTTTC; V: TRBV6-5; J: TRBJ2-6; size: NA; D: NA
CDR3: CASSARDMTDEKLFF; DNA: TGTGCCAGCAGTGCTCGTGACATGACGGATGAAAAACTGTTTTTT; V: TRBV12-3/TRBV12-4; J: TRBJ1-4; size: NA; D: NA
CDR3: CASSPLFYRGRRTQYF; DNA: TGTGCCAGCAGTCCCCTCTTCTACAGGGGGCGACGGACCCAGTACTTC; V: TRBV28; J: TRBJ2-5; size: many; D: TRBD1
CDR3: CASSFWGLRGNQPQHF; DNA: TGTGCCAGCAGTTTCTGGGGGCTCCGCGGCAATCAGCCCCAGCATTTT; V: TRBV28; J: TRBJ1-5; size: few; D: NA
CDR3: CASSSGSNTYNSPLHF; DNA: TGTGCCAGCAGTTCGGGCAGTAACACCTATAATTCACCCCTCCACTTT; V: TRBV28; J: TRBJ1-6; size: NA; D: NA